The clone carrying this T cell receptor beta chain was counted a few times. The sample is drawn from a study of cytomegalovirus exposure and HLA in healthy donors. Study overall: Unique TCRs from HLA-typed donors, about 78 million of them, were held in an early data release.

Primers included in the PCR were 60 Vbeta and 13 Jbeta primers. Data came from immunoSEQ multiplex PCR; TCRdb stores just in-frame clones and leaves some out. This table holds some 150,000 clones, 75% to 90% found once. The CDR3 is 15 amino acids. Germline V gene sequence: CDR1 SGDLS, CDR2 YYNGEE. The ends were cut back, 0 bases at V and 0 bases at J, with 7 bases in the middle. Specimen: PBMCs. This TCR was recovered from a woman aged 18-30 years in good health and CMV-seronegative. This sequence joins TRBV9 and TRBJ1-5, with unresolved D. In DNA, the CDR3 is TGTGCCAGCAGCGTAGGAGGTGTTAGCAATCAGCCCCAGCATTTT. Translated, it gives CASSVGGVSNQPQHF. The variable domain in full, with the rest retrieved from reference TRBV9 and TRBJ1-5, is DSGVTQTPKHLITATGQRVTLRCSPRSGDLSVYWYQQSLDQGLQFLIQYYNGEERAKGNILERFSAQQFPDLHSELNLSSLELGDSALYFCASSVGGVSNQPQHFGDGTRLSIL.